This T cell receptor (beta chain) was recovered during a study of identifying expanded T cells in peripheral blood. This clone showed up just a few times. The CDR3 contains 13 residues. The germline CDR1 and CDR2 sequences are GTSNPN and SVGIG (reference sequence). V lost 0 bases to trimming and J lost 2 bases, with 7 bases between them. Profiling relied on immunoSEQ multiplex PCR, and the TCRdb table lists in-frame clones only, not all of them. The table lists 100,000 or so clones, approximately 90% of them singletons. The V call is TRBV30, the J call TRBJ1-2; D is unresolved. This clonotype was obtained from a person aged 18 to 75 in good health. The specimen was blood. CDR3 coding DNA: TGTGCCTGGAGTGTGACCGGAAACTATGGCTACACCTTC. As protein: CAWSVTGNYGYTF. Using reference TRBV30 and TRBJ1-2 for the parts outside the CDR3, the full variable domain is SQTIHQWPATLVQPVGSPLSLECTVEGTSNPNLYWYRQAAGRGLQLLFYSVGIGQISSEVPQNLSASRPQDRQFILSSKKLLLSDSGFYLCAWSVTGNYGYTFGSGTRLTVV.